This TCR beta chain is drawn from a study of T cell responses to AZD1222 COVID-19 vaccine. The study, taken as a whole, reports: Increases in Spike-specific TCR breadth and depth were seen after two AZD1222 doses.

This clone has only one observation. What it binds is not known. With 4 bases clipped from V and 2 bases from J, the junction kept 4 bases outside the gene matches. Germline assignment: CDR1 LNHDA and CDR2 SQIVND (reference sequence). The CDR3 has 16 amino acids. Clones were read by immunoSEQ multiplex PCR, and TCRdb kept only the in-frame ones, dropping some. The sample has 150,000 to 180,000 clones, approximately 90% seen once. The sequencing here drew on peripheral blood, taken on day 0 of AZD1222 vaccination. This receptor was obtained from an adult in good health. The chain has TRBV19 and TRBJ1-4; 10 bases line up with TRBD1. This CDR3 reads CASSTGTGATNEKLFF. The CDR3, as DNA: TGTGCCAGTAGTACCGGGACAGGGGCCACTAATGAAAAACTGTTTTTT.